The T cell receptor beta chain under discussion was sequenced for a study of T cell repertoires in cytomegalovirus infection. MiXCR, applied by TCRdb to the reads, yields one record per CDR3 protein. The table has nearly 700,000 distinct CDR3 sequences, roughly a third seen once. Study results and caveats: HLA-C-restricted, CMV-specific TCR beta clonotypes were dominant ex vivo.

This clonotype showed up just once. Its target is unknown. Per germline, CDR1 DFQATT and CDR2 SNEGSKA (reference sequence). V lost 3 bases to trimming and J lost 5 bases; unmatched junction nucleotides: 9. The CDR3 consists of 14 residues. The sequencing used cultured PBMCs, collected from culture after CMV antigen stimulation. This TCR came from a human donor in good health (CMV status not recorded). Some clones in this sample may be carry-over from other donors' samples. The rearrangement links TRBV20-1 to TRBJ1-1; 7 bases align to TRBD1. The CDR3 spells CSASPGGARTEAFF. The CDR3 DNA follows: TGCAGTGCTAGCCCAGGGGGAGCACGGACTGAAGCTTTCTTT.